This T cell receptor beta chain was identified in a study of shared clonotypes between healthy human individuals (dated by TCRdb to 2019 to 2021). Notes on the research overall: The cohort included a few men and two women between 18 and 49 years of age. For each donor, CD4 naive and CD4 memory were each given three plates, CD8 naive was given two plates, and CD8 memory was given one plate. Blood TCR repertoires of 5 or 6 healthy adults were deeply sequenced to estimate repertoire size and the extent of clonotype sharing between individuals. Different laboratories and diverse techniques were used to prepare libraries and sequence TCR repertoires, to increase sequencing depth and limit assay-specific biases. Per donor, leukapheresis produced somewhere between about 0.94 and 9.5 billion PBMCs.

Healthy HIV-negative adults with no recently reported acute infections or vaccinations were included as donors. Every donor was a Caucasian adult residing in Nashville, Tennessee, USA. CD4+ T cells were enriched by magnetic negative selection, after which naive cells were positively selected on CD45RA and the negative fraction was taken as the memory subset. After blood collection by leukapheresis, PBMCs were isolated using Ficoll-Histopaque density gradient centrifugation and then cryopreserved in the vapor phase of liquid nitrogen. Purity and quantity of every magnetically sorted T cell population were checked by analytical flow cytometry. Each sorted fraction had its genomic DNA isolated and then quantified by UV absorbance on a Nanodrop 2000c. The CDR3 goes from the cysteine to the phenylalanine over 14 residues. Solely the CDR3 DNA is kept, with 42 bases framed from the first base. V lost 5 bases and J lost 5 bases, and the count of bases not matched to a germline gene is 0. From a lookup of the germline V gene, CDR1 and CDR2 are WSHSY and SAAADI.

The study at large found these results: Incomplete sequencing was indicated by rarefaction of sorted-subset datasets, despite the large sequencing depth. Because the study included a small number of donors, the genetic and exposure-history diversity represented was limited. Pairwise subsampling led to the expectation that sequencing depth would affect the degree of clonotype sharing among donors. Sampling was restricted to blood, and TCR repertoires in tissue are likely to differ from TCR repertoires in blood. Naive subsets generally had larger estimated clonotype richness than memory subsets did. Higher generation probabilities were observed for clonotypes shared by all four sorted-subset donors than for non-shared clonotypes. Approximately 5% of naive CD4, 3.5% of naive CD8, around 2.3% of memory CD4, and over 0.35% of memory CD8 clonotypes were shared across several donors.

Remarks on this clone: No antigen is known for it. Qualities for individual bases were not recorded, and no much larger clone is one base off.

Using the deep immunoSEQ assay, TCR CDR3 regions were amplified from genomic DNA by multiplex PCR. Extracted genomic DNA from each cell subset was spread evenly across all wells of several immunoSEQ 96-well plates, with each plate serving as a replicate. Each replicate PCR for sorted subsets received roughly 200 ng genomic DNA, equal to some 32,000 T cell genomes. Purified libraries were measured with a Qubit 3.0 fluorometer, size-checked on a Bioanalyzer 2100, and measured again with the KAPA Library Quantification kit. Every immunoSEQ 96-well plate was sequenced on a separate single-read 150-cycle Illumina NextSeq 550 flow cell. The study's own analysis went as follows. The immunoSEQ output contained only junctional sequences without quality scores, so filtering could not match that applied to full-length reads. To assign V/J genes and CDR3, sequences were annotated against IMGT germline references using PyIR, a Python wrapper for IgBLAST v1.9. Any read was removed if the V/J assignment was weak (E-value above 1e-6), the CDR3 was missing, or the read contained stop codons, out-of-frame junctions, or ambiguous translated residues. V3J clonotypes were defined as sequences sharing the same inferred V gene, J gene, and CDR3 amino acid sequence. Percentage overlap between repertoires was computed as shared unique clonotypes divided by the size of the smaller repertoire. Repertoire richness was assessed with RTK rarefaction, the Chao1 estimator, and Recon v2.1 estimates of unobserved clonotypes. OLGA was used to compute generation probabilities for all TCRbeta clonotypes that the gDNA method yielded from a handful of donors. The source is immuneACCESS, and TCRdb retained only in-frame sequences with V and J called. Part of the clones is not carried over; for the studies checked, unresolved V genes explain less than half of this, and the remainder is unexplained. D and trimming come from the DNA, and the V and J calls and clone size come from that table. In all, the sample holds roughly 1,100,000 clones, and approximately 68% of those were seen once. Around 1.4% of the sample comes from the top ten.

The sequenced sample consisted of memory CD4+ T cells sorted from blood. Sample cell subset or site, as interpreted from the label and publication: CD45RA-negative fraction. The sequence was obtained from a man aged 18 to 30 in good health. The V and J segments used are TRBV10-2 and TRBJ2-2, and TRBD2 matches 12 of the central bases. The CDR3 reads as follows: CASSTSGRTGELFF. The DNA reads TGCGCCAGCAGTACTAGCGGGAGGACCGGGGAGCTGTTTTTT.